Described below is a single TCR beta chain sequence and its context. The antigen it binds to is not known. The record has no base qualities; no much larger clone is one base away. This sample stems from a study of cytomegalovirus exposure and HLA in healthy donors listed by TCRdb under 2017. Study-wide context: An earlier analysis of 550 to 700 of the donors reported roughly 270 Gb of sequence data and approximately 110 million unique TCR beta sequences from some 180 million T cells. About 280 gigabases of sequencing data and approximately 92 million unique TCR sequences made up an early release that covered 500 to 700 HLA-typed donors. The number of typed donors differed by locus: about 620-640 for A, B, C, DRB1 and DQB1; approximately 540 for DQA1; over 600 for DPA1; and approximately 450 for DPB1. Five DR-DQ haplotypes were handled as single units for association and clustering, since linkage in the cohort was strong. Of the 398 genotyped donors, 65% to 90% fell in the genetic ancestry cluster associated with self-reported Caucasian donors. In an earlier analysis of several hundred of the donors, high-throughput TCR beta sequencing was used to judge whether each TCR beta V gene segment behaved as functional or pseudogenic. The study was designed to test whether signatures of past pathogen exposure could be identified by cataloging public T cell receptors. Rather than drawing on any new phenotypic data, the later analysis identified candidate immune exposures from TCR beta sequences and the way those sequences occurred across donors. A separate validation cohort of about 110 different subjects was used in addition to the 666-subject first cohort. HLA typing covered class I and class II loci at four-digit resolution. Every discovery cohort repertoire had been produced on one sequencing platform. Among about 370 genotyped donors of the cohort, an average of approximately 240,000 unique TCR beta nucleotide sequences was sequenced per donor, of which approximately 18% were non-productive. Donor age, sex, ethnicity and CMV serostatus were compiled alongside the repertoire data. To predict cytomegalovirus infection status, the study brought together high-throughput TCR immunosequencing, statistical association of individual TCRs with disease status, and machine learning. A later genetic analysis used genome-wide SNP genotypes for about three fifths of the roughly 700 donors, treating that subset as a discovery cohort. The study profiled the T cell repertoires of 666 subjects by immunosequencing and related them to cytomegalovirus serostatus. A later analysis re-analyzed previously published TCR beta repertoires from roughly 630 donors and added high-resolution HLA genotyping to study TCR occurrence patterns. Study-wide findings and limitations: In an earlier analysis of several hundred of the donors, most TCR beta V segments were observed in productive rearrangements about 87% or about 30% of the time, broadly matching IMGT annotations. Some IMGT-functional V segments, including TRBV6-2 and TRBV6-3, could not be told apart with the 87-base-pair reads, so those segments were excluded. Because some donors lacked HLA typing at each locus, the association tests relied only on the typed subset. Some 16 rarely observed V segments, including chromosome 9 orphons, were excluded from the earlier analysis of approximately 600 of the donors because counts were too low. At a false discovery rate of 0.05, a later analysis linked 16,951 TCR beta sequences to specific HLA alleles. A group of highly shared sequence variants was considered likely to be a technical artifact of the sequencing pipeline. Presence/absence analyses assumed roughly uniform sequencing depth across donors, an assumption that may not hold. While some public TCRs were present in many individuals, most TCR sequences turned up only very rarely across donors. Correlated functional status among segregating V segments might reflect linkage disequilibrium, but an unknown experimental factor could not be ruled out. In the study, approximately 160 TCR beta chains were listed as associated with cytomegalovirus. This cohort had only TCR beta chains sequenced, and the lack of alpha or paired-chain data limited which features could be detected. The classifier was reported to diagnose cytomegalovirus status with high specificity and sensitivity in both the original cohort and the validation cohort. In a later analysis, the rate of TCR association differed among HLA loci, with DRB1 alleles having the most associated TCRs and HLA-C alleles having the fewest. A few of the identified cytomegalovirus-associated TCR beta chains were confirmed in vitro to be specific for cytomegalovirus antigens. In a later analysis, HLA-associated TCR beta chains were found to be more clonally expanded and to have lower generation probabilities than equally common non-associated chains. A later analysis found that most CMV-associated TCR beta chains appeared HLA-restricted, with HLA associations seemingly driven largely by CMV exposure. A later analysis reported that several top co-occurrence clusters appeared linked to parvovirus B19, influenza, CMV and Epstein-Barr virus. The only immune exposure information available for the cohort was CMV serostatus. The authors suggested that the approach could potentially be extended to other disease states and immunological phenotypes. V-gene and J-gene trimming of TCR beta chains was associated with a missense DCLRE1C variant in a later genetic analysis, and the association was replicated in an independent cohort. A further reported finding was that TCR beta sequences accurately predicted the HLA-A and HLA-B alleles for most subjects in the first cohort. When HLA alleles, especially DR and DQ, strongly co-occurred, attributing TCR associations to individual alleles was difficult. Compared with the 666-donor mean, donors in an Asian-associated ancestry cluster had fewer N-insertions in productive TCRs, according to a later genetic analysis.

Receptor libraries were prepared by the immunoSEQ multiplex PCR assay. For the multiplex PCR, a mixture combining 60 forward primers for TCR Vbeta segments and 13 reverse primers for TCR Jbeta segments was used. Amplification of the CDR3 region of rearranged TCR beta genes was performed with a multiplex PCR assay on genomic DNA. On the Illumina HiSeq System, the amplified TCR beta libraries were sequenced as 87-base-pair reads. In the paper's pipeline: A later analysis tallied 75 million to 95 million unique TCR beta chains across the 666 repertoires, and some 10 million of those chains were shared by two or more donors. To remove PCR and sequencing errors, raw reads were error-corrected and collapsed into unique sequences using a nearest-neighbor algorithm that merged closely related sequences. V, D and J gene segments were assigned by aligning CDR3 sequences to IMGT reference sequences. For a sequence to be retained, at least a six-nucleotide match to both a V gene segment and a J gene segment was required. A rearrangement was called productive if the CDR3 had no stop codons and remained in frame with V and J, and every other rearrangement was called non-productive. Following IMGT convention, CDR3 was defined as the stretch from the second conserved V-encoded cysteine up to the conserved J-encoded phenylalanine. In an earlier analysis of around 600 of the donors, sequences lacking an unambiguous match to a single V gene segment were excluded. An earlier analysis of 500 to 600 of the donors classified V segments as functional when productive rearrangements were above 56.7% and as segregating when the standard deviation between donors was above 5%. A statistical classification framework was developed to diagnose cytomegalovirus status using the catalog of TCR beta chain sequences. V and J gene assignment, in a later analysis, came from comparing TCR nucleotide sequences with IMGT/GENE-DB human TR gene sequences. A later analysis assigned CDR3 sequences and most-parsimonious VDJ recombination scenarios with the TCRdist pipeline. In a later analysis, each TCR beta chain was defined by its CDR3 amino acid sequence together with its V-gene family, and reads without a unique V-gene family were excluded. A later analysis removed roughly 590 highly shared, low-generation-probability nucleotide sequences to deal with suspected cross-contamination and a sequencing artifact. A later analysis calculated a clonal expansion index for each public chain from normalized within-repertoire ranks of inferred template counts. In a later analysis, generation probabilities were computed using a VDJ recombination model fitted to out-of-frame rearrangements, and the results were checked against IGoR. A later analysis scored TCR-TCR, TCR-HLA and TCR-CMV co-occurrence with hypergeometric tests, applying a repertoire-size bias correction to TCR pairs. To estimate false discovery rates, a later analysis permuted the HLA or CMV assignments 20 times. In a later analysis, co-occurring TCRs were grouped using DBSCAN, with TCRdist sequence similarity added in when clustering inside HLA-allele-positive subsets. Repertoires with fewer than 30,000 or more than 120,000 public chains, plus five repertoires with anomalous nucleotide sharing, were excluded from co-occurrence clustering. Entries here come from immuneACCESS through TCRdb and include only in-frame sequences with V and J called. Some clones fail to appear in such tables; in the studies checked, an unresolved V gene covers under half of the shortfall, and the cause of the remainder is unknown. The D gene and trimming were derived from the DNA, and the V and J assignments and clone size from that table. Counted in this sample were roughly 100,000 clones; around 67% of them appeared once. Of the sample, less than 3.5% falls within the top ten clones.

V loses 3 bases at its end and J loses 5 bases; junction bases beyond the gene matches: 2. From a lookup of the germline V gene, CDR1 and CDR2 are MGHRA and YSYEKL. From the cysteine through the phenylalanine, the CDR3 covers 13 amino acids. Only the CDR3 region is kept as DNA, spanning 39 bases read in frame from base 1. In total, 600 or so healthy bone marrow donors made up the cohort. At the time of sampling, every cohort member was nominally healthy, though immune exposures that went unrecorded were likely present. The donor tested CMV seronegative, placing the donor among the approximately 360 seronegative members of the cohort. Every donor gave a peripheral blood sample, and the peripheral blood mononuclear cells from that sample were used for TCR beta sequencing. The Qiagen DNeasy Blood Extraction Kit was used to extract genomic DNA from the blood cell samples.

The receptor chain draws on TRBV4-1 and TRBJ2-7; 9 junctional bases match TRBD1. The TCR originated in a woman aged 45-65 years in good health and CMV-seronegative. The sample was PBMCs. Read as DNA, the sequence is TGCGCCAGCAGCCACCGGACAGGGGACGAGCAGTACTTC. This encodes CASSHRTGDEQYF.